The sequence of this TCR beta chain was determined in a study of tumor and adjacent non-tumor tissue in lung cancer. Background on the study: Patients were aged about 31 to 76, about ten men and roughly five women, stage I to III. On average, productive TCRbeta reads reached roughly 4 million per sample. Study results and limitations: Significantly higher TCR diversity was found in tumor than normal lung. In normal lung, the top 100 clones were significantly more dominant than in tumor.

The template was RNA from unsorted bulk tissue. In its sample, this clonotype was seen a few times. The antigen is not known. Trimming cost V 0 bases and J 4 bases; bases outside gene matches: 3. CDR3 length: 14 residues. Germline loops: CDR1 SGHNT, CDR2 YYREEE (reference sequence). A modified ARM-PCR protocol with three rounds of nested PCR amplified TCRbeta. TCRdb reanalysed the multiplex PCR reads using MiXCR and keeps one entry per CDR3 protein. The sample holds 130,000 or so distinct CDR3 sequences, over 65% seen once. The chain carries TRBV5-4 and TRBJ1-1; 7 bases map to TRBD1. This receptor was identified in a young man with non-small cell lung cancer. The sample consisted of lung tumor tissue. CDR3 sequence: CASSLGQGVTEAFF. The CDR3 coding sequence is TGTGCCAGCAGCTTGGGGCAGGGGGTCACTGAAGCTTTCTTT.